This TCR beta chain was documented in a study of regulatory T cells in long-lasting Graves disease listed by TCRdb under 2021. General notes on the study: Newly diagnosed Graves' disease patients had taken antithyroid drugs for less than 3 months. This study used TCR sequencing and RNA sequencing of peripheral blood to compare persistent Graves' disease patients against newly diagnosed Graves' disease patients. The study was registered as a clinical trial and conducted in China. A total of 33 samples underwent TCR sequencing: around 13 from persistent and approximately 20 from newly diagnosed Graves' disease patients. What the research found in general, with its limitations: Only peripheral blood was studied, because thyroid tissue, the primary lesion, was inaccessible. The small sample size was acknowledged by the authors as a limitation that may reduce accuracy. Sequencing and analysis were restricted to the TCR beta chain. Persistent disease showed preferential use of TRBV28, TRBJ1-2 and TRBJ2-5, whereas newly diagnosed disease favored TRBV20-1 and TRBJ2-1. Patients with persistent disease shared more public clonotypes (roughly 2,900) than newly diagnosed patients did (nearly 1,000). Persistent Graves' disease patients showed lower TCR Shannon entropy and fewer highly expanded clones than newly diagnosed patients, suggesting clonal expansion.

Libraries were made using multiplex PCR. The reads were generated on an Illumina HiSeq 4000. CDR3 regions were amplified by Arm-PCR with iRepertoire HTBI primers to construct TCR beta libraries. PCR products were gel purified before sequencing. The source study handled its data this way. Gene usage analysis of CDR3 amino acid clonotypes used the approximately 62 TRBV and some 13 TRBJ segments found across samples. COPE and FqMerger were used to merge the filtered high-quality paired reads into contigs. BLAST was used to align contigs to IMGT TRBV, TRBD and TRBJ reference genes, and CDR3 was defined according to IMGT. Any clonotype with a frequency above 0.1% was counted as a highly expanded clone. Repertoire diversity was measured by Shannon entropy, and V-J evenness by the Gini coefficient. A clonotype found in more than one individual was treated as public. In TCRdb, the public reads were trimmed at Q25 with fastp and aligned with MiXCR, with productive beta chains retained. Rows with one shared CDR3 protein collapse into an entry with the most common genes and DNA. The V and J calls here are based on TCRdb, not the publication. This sample is represented by about 620,000 distinct CDR3 sequences; about 16% of them were singletons. The ten largest account for 15% to 20% of the sample.

Sample time point, as interpreted from the label and publication: newly diagnosed GD, antithyroid drugs for less than 3 months. RNA was extracted from PBMCs in TRIzol for both TCR sequencing and RNA sequencing. Graves' disease was diagnosed according to American Thyroid Association guidelines. Recruitment of patients was carried out at an endocrinology department in Xi'an, China. Each patient gave 9 to 10 milliliters of peripheral blood, collected in an EDTA anticoagulant tube. Ficoll Paque Plus density gradient separation was used to isolate PBMCs, and no further T cell sorting was performed. An Agilent 2100 Bioanalyzer and agarose gel were used to check RNA quality, while a NanoDrop 2000 measured RNA concentration. Compared with germline, V lacks 5 bases and J lacks 1 base; bases without a gene match: 10. From a lookup of the germline V gene (reference sequence), CDR1 and CDR2 are SEHNR and FQNEAQ. The CDR3 measures 17 amino acids from cysteine to phenylalanine. Only the CDR3 DNA stays, 51 bases, in frame from base 1.

A few counts support this clonotype. Its antigen is still unknown. No base-level quality is on record; no much larger clone is a single base apart. These data are also associated with another study on T cells in Graves' hyperthyroidism and ophthalmopathy. The second study's paper adds: Stable Graves' hyperthyroidism was defined as the absence of progression to ophthalmopathy over 18 months of follow-up. Hyperthyroidism patients were newly diagnosed, had a disease duration of under 2 months, and were aged 18 to 65 years. Any patient with an uncontrolled infection, another autoimmune disease, pregnancy or lactation was excluded. Diagnoses were based on clinical symptoms, serum thyroxine and TRAb, thyroid ultrasound and orbital computed tomography. A first-round RT-PCR of the TCR CDR3 used the HTBI primer set with the Qiagen OneStep RT-PCR kit. Most expanded thyroid clonotypes (frequency above 0.001) were also detected in blood, suggesting blood repertoires may reflect thyroid immune responses. Ophthalmopathy was separated from stable hyperthyroidism by a 13 V-J signature model, with just over 85% sensitivity and roughly 81% specificity obtained in cross-validation and 80%/75% obtained in testing. In validation, the model predicted progression to ophthalmopathy with around 71% sensitivity and roughly 72% specificity, a median of about six months before onset. To identify distinguishing TCR V-J signatures, a discovery cohort of 100 or so patients was used, comprising under 45 with Graves' ophthalmopathy and approximately 58 with stable Graves' hyperthyroidism. Whether ophthalmopathy could be predicted prospectively was tested in an independent validation cohort made up of under 20 hyperthyroidism patients plus 17 patients who later progressed to ophthalmopathy. The 95 to 100 discovery patients were divided at random into training and test sets in a 7:3 ratio. In addition, the study compared T-cell repertoires in thyroid tissue and in blood from several Graves' hyperthyroidism patients. After sampling, hyperthyroidism patients received methimazole starting at 30 mg daily, and ophthalmopathy patients received high-dose intravenous methylprednisolone. Libraries were constructed in a second round of multiplex PCR, after which size selection and purification were carried out. Paired-end sequencing of the libraries was performed with 100 bp reads on an Illumina HiSeq2000. Raw data were processed with SOAPnuke, discarding reads with adapters, uncalled bases, mean Phred below 15, or no exact constant-primer or identifier match. COPE v1.2.5 was used to merge the high-quality paired reads, and each unique nucleotide sequence was defined as a clonotype. MiTCR v1.1 was used to align clonotypes to the IMGT TRBV, TRBD and TRBJ reference segments. The analysis was restricted to V-J combinations with a frequency above 0.0001, which together covered roughly 99% of the repertoires. The TCS score was defined as the ratio of F50 (clonal expansion) to E x V (chaos), calculated using BLOSUM62-based TCRdist between CDR3 peptides within each V-J. Welch's t-statistics and random forest reduced around 510 V-J features to roughly 13, which were used in a naive Bayes classifier (R e1071). No statistical method was used to fix the sample size in advance, and group allocation was not hidden from the investigators. The paper describes TCR Vbeta CDR3 sequencing of 120 to 150 peripheral blood samples, made up of 43 ophthalmopathy patients, 70 to 75 hyperthyroidism patients and roughly 17 progressor patients.

The receptor was isolated from a woman in her 30s with Graves disease. Donor details come from another sample of the same person, matched by shared clones. The V gene is TRBV7-9 and the J gene is TRBJ2-1; 8 junctional bases match TRBD2. Sequenced material: peripheral blood mononuclear cells (PBMCs), taken at new diagnosis, from a patient treated with antithyroid drugs. The nucleotide sequence reads as follows: TGTGCCAGCAGCCTACAGGGACTAGGGATTTCCTACAATGAGCAGTTCTTC. Translated, it reads CASSLQGLGISYNEQFF.